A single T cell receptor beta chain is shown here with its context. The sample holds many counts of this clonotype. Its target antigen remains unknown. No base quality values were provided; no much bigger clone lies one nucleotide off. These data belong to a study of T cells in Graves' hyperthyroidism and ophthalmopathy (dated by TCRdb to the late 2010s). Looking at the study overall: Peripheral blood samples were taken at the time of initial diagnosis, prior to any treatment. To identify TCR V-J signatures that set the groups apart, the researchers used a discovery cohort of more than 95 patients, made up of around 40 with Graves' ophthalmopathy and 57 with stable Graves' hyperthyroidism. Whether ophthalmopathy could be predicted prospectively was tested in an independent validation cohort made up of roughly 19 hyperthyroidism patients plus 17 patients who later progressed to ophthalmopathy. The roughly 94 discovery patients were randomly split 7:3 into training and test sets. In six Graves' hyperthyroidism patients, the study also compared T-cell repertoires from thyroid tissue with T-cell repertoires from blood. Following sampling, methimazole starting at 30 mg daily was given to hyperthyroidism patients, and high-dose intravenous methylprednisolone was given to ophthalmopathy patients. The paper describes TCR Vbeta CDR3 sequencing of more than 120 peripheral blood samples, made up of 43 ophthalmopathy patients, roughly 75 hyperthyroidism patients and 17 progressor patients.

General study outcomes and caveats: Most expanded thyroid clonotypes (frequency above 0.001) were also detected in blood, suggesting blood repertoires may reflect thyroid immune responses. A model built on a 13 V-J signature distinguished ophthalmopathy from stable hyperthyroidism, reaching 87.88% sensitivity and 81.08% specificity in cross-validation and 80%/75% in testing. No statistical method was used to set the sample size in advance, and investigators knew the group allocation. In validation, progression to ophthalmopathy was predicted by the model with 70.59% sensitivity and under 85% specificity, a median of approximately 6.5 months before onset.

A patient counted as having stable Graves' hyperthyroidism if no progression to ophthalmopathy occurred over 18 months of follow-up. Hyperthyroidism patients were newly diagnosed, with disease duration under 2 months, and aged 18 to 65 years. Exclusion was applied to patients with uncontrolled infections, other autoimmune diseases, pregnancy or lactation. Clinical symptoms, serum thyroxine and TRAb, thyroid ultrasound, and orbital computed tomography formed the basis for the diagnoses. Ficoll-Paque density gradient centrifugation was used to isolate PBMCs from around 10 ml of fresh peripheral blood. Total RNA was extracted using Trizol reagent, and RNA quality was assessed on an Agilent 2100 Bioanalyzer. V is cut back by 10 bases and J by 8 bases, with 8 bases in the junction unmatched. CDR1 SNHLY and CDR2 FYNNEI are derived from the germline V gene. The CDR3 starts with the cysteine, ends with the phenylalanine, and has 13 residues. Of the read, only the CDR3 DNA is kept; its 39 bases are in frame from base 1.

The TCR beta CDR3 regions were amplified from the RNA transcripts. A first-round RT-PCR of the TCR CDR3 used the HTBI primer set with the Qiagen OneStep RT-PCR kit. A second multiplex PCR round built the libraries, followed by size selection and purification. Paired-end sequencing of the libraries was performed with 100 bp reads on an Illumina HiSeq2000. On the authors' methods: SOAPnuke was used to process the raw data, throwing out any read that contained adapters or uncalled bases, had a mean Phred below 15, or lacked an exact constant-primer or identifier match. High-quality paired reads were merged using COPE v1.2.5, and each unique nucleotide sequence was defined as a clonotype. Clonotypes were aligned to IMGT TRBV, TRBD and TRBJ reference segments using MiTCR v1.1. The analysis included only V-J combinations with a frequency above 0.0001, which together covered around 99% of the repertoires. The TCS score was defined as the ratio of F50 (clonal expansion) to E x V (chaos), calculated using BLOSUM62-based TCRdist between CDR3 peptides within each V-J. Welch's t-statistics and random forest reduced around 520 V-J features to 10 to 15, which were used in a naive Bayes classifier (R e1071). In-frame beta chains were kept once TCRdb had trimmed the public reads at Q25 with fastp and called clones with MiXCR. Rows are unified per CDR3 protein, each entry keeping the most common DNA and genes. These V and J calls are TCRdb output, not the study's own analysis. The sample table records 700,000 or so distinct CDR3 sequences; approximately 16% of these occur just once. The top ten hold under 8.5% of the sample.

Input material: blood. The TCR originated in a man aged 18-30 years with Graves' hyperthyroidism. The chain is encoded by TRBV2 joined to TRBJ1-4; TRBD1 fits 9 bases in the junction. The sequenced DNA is TGTGCCAACTTGGACAGGGGTGGCGAAAAACTGTTTTTT. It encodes CANLDRGGEKLFF.